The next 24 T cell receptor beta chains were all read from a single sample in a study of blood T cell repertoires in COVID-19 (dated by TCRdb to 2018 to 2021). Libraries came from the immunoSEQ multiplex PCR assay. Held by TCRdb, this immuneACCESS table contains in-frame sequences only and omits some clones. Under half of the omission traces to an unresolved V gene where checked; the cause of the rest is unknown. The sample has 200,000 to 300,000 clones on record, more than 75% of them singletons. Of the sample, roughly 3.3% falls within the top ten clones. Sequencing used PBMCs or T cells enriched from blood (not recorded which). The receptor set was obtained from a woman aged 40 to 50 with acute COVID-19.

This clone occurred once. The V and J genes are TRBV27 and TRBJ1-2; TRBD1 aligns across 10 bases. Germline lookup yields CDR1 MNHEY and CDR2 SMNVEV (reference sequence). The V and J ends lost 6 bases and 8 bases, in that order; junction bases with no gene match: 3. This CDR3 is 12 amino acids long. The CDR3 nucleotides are TGTGCCAGCAGAATGACAGGGGGCGGCTACACCTTC. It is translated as CASRMTGGGYTF.

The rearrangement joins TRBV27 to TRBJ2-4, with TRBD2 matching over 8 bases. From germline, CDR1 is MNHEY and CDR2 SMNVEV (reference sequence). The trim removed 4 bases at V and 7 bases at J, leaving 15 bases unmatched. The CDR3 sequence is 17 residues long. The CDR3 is CASSSPGSGNGGNIQYF. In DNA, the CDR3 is TGTGCCAGCAGTTCCCCGGGTAGCGGGAACGGAGGGAACATTCAGTACTTC.

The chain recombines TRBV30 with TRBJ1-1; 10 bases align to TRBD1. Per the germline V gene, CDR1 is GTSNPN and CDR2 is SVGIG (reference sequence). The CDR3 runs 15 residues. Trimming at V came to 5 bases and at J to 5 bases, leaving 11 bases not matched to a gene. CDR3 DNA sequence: TGTGCCTGGGACAGGGGGCGCACGGGGAGGACTGAAGCTTTCTTT. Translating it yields CAWDRGRTGRTEAFF.

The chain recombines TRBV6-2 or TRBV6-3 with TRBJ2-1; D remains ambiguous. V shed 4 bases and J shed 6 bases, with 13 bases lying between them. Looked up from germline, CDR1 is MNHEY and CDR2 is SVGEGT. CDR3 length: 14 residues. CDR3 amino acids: CASSLGDHTNEQFF. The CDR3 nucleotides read TGTGCCAGCAGTTTAGGAGACCACACCAATGAGCAGTTCTTC.

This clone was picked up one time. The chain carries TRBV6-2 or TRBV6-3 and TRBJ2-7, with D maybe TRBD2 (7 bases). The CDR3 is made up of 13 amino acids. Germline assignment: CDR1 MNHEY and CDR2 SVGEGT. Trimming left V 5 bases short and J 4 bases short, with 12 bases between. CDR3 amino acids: CASSRGAEYEQYF. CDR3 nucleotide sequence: TGTGCCAGCAGTCGGGGGGCGGAGTACGAGCAGTACTTC.

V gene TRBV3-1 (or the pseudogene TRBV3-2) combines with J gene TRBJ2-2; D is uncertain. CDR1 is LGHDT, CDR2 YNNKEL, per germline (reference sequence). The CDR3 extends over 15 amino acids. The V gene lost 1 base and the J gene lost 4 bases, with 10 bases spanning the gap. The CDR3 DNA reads TGTGCCAGCAGCCAAGCCCTAGTTACCACCGGGGAGCTGTTTTTT. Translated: CASSQALVTTGELFF.

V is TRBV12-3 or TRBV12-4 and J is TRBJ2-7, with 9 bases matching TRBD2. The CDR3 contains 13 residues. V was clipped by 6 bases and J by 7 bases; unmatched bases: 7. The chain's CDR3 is CASRVAGAGEQYF. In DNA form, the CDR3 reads TGTGCCAGCAGAGTAGCGGGAGCTGGGGAGCAGTACTTC.

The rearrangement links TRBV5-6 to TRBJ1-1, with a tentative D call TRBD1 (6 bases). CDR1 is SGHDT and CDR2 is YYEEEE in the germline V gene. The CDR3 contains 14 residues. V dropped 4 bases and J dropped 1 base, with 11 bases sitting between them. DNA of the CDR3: TGTGCCAGCAGCACCCGGGACACGAACACTGAAGCTTTCTTT. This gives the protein CASSTRDTNTEAFF.

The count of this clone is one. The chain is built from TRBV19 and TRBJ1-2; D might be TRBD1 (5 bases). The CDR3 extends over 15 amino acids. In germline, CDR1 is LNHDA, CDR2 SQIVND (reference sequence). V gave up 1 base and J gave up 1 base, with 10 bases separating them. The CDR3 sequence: CASSIAGQHNYGYTF. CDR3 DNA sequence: TGTGCCAGTAGTATAGCTGGACAACATAACTATGGCTACACCTTC. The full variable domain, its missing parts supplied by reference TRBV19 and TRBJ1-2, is DGGITQSPKYLFRKEGQNVTLSCEQNLNHDAMYWYRQDPGQGLRLIYYSQIVNDFQKGDIAEGYSVSREKKESFPLTVTSAQKNPTAFYLCASSIAGQHNYGYTFGSGTRLTVV.

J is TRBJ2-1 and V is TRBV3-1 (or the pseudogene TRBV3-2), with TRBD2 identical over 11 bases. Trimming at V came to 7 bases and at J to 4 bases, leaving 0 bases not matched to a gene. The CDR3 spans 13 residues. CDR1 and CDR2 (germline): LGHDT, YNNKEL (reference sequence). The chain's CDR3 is CASTSGGYNEQFF. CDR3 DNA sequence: TGTGCCAGCACTAGCGGGGGGTACAATGAGCAGTTCTTC.

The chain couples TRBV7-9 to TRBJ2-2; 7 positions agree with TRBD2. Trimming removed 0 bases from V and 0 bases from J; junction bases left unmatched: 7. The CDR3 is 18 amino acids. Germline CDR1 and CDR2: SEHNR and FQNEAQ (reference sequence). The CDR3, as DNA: TGTGCCAGCAGCTTAGCTAGGAGGGAGGGATCGAACACCGGGGAGCTGTTTTTT. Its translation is CASSLARREGSNTGELFF.

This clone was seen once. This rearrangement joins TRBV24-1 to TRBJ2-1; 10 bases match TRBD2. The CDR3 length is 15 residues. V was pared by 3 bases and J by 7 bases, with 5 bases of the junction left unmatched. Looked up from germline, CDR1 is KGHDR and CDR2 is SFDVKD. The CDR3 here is CATSDRASGSNEQFF. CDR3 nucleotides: TGTGCCACCAGTGATAGGGCTAGCGGGAGTAATGAGCAGTTCTTC.

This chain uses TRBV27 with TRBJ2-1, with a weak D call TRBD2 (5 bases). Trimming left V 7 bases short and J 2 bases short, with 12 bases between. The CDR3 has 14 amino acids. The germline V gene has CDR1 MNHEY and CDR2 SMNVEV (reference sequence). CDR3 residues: CASTETGTYNEQFF. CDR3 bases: TGTGCCAGCACAGAAACGGGGACCTACAATGAGCAGTTCTTC.

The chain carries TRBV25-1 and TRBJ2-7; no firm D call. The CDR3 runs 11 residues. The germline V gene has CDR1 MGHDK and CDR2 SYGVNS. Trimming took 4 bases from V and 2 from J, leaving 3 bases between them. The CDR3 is CASSAAYEQYF. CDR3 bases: TGTGCCAGCAGTGCTGCCTACGAGCAGTACTTC.

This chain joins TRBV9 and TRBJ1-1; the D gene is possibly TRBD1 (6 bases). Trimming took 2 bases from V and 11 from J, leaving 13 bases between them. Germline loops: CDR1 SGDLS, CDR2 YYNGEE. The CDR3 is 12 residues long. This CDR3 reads CASSVGGAEAFF. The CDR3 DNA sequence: TGTGCCAGCAGCGTTGGGGGCGCGGAGGCTTTCTTT. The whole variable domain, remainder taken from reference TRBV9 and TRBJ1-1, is DSGVTQTPKHLITATGQRVTLRCSPRSGDLSVYWYQQSLDQGLQFLIQYYNGEERAKGNILERFSAQQFPDLHSELNLSSLELGDSALYFCASSVGGAEAFFGQGTRLTVV.

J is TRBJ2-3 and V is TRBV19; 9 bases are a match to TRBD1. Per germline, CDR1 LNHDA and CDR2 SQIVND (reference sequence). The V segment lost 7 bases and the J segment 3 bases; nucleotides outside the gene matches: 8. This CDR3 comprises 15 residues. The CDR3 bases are TGTGCCAGTAAGGACAGGGGTAGTGAAACAGATACGCAGTATTTT. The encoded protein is CASKDRGSETDTQYF.

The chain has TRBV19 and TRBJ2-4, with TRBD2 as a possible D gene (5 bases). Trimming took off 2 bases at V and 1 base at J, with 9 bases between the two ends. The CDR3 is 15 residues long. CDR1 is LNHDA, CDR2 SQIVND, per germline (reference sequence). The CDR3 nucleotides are TGTGCCAGTAGTATATCTAGCTTTGCCAAAAACATTCAGTACTTC. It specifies CASSISSFAKNIQYF.

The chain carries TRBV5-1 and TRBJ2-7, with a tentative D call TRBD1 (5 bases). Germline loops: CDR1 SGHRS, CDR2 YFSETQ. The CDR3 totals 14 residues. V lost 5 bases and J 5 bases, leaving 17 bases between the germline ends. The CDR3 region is CASSRSREIDEQYF. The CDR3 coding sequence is TGCGCCAGCAGTAGGTCCAGGGAAATAGACGAGCAGTACTTC.

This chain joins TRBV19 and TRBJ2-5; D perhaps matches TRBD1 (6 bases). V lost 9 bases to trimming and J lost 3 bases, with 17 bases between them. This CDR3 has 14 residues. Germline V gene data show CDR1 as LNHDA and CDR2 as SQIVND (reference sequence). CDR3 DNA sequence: TGTGCCAGCGCTCGGGACAACCGAGAAGAGACCCAGTACTTC. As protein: CASARDNREETQYF.

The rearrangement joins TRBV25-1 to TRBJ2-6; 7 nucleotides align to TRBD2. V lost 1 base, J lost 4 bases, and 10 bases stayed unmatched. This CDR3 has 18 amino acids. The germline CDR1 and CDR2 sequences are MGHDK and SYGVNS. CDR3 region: CASSESRTSGAGANVLTF. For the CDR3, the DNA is TGTGCCAGCAGTGAATCTCGGACTAGTGGTGCCGGGGCCAACGTCCTGACTTTC.

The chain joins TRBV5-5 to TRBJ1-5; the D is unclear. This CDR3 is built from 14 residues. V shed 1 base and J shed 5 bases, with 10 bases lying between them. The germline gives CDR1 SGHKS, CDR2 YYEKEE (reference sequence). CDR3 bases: TGTGCCAGCAGCTTGCATGGCGCGGATCAGCCCCAGCATTTT. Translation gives CASSLHGADQPQHF.

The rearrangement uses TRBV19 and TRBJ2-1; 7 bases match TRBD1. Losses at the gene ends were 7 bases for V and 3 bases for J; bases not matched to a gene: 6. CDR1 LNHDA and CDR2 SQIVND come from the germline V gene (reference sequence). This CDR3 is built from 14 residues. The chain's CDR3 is CASKGTDFYNEQFF. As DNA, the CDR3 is TGTGCCAGTAAAGGGACAGATTTCTACAATGAGCAGTTCTTC.

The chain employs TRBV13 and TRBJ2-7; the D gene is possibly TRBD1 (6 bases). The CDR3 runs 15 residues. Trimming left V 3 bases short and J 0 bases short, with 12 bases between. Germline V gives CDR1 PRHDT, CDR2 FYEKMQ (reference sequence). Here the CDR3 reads CASSFRDTSSYEQYF. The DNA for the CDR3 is TGTGCCAGCAGCTTCCGGGACACGAGCTCCTACGAGCAGTACTTC. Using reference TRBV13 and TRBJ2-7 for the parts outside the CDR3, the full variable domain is AAGVIQSPRHLIKEKRETATLKCYPIPRHDTVYWYQQGPGQDPQFLISFYEKMQSDKGSIPDRFSAQQFSDYHSELNMSSLELGDSALYFCASSFRDTSSYEQYFGPGTRLTVT.

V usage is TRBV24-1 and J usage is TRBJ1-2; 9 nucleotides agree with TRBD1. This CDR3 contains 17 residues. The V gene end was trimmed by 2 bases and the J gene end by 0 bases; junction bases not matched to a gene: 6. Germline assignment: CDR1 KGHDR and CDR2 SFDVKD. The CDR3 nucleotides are TGTGCCACCAGTGATTCGGACAGGGGACCTTCTAACTATGGCTACACCTTC. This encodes CATSDSDRGPSNYGYTF.